The 30 T cell receptor beta chains below come from one sample, sequenced in a study of cytomegalovirus exposure and HLA in healthy donors. The PCR was carried out with 60 Vbeta primers and 13 Jbeta primers. Data came from immunoSEQ multiplex PCR; TCRdb stores just in-frame clones and leaves some out. The repertoire shows under 200,000 clones; the top ten hold roughly 2%. The sample was PBMCs. The receptors were gathered from a man aged 25-45 years in good health and CMV-seronegative.

The V and J genes are TRBV6-5 and TRBJ2-7; 10 nucleotides match TRBD1. Germline lookup yields CDR1 MNHEY and CDR2 SVGAGI. The CDR3 extends over 12 amino acids. The J segment lost 12 bases and the V segment lost 4 bases, leaving 6 bases of the junction unmatched. CDR3 DNA sequence: TGTGCCAGCAGTTCCCGGGACAGGGGACGGTACTTC. Its translation: CASSSRDRGRYF.

The gene calls are TRBV15 and TRBJ2-7; 7 nucleotides agree with TRBD1. Trimming cost V 2 bases and J 0 bases; bases outside gene matches: 7. The germline gives CDR1 LNHNV, CDR2 YYDKDF (reference sequence). This CDR3 has 16 amino acids. The CDR3 DNA reads TGTGCCACCAGCAGACGTACAGGGGCCGCCTCCTACGAGCAGTACTTC. Protein sequence: CATSRRTGAASYEQYF. Together with reference TRBV15 and TRBJ2-7, the CDR3 gives the full variable domain: DAMVIQNPRYQVTQFGKPVTLSCSQTLNHNVMYWYQQKSSQAPKLLFHYYDKDFNNEADTPDNFQSRRPNTSFCFLDIRSPGLGDTAMYLCATSRRTGAASYEQYFGPGTRLTVT.

The genes are TRBV11-2 and TRBJ1-1; D gene unclear. Per germline, CDR1 SGHAT and CDR2 FQNNGV. This CDR3 is built from 14 residues. Trimming took 0 bases from V and 5 from J, leaving 10 bases between them. CDR3 sequence (DNA): TGTGCCAGCAGCTTAGATCTAACCCGGACTGAAGCTTTCTTT. It translates to CASSLDLTRTEAFF.

The chain links TRBV4-2 to TRBJ1-3; a weak D match, TRBD1 (5 bases). Trimming removed 1 base at V and 0 bases at J, with 10 bases between. Germline V gene lookup returns CDR1 LGHNA and CDR2 YNFKEQ. This CDR3 contains 16 residues. The CDR3 DNA reads TGTGCCAGCAGCCAAGTTCAGGGTTACTCTGGAAACACCATATATTTT. The encoded protein is CASSQVQGYSGNTIYF.

The chain is built from TRBV28 and TRBJ1-1; a possible D gene is TRBD1 (6 bases). Trimming removed 7 bases at V and 2 bases at J, with 14 bases between. The CDR3 runs to 14 residues. Germline V gene lookup returns CDR1 MDHEN and CDR2 SYDVKM. Here the CDR3 DNA reads TGTGCCAGCACCGTCAGGGGTCTCAACACTGAAGCTTTCTTT. Its translation: CASTVRGLNTEAFF.

The chain is built from TRBV15 and TRBJ1-4, with a weak D call TRBD1 (6 bases). The V end was cut by 8 bases, the J end by 1 base, with 8 bases between. The CDR3 has 13 residues. CDR1 and CDR2 (germline): LNHNV, YYDKDF (reference sequence). Written as DNA, the CDR3 is TGTGCCACCGCGACAGGAACTAATGAAAAACTGTTTTTT. Translated: CATATGTNEKLFF.

J is TRBJ2-5 and V is TRBV10-3; tentatively, D is TRBD1 (6 bases). Trimming shortened V by 4 bases and J by 1 base, and 13 bases separated the two germline ends. This CDR3 is built from 15 residues. Germline lookup yields CDR1 ENHRY and CDR2 SYGVKD. DNA for the CDR3: TGTGCCATCAGTGGGACAGTTGCCCGCCAAGAGACCCAGTACTTC. It yields the protein CAISGTVARQETQYF.

The chain joins TRBV6-6 to TRBJ2-5; D is unresolved. V was pared by 8 bases and J by 2 bases, with 9 bases between. Per the germline V gene, CDR1 is MNHNY and CDR2 is SVGAGI (reference sequence). The CDR3 spans 12 residues. CDR3 DNA sequence: TGTGCCAGCCATTCGGGTCAAGAGACCCAGTACTTC. Protein: CASHSGQETQYF.

The chain recombines TRBV5-1 with TRBJ1-4; D possibly corresponds to TRBD1 (6 bases). V was shortened by 7 bases and J by 5 bases, with 15 bases between the two germline ends. Germline CDR1 reads SGHRS; CDR2 reads YFSETQ. This CDR3 is 14 amino acids long. CDR3 protein: CASCPQGLNEKLFF. CDR3 in DNA: TGCGCCAGCTGTCCACAGGGATTAAATGAAAAACTGTTTTTT.

V and J are TRBV6-6 and TRBJ2-7; 8 nucleotides match TRBD1. Per the germline V gene, CDR1 is MNHNY and CDR2 is SVGAGI (reference sequence). The V segment lost 7 bases and the J segment 2 bases; nucleotides outside the gene matches: 7. The CDR3 contains 14 residues. The CDR3 sequence: CASMGGQGTYEQYF. In nucleotides, the CDR3 is TGTGCCAGCATGGGAGGACAGGGAACCTACGAGCAGTACTTC.

The CDR3 is CASSSGIAYEQYF. The DNA of the CDR3 is TGTGCCAGTAGTAGCGGGATAGCCTACGAGCAGTACTTC. The chain employs TRBV19 and TRBJ2-7; TRBD2 is a possible D gene (6 bases). Trimming removed 4 bases at V and 2 bases at J, with 9 bases between. The CDR3 extends over 13 amino acids. Germline V gene lookup returns CDR1 LNHDA and CDR2 SQIVND (reference sequence). Using reference TRBV19 and TRBJ2-7 for the parts outside the CDR3, the full variable domain is DGGITQSPKYLFRKEGQNVTLSCEQNLNHDAMYWYRQDPGQGLRLIYYSQIVNDFQKGDIAEGYSVSREKKESFPLTVTSAQKNPTAFYLCASSSGIAYEQYFGPGTRLTVT.

The genes are TRBV27 and TRBJ1-5, with a tentative D call TRBD1 (6 bases). The CDR3 is 14 amino acids. Germline V gives CDR1 MNHEY, CDR2 SMNVEV (reference sequence). The germline V and J ends were trimmed by 7 bases and 4 bases, with 14 bases remaining between them. CDR3 bases: TGTGCCAGCAAAAGGACAGACGTTAATCAGCCCCAGCATTTT. Its translation: CASKRTDVNQPQHF.

The chain carries TRBV5-1 and TRBJ2-5; no definite D call. Germline-derived CDR1 and CDR2 are SGHRS and YFSETQ. Trimming removed 0 bases at V and 2 bases at J, with 5 bases between. This CDR3 has 13 residues. CDR3 nucleotides: TGCGCCAGCAGCTTGGCCAGTCAAGAGACCCAGTACTTC. Translating it yields CASSLASQETQYF.

The chain joins TRBV27 to TRBJ2-2; 8 bases are a match to TRBD1. The CDR3 is 15 amino acids. J was trimmed by 6 bases and V by 5 bases; bases with no gene match: 8. In germline, CDR1 is MNHEY, CDR2 SMNVEV (reference sequence). The CDR3 DNA reads as TGTGCCAGCAGTCTGAGGACAGGGTGGCCCGGGGAGCTGTTTTTT. This codes for CASSLRTGWPGELFF.

The rearrangement joins TRBV28 to TRBJ1-5, with D maybe TRBD1 (6 bases). CDR3 length: 15 amino acids. The V end was cut by 6 bases, the J end by 4 bases, with 16 bases between. Per germline, CDR1 MDHEN and CDR2 SYDVKM. In DNA form, the CDR3 reads TGTGCCAGCAGCACCCAGGCAGGGGAGAATCAGCCCCAGCATTTT. Translation: CASSTQAGENQPQHF.

The chain links TRBV7-9 to TRBJ2-3; D ambiguous. Looked up from germline, CDR1 is SEHNR and CDR2 is FQNEAQ (reference sequence). Trimming removed 3 bases at V and 0 bases at J, with 13 bases between. This CDR3 has 16 residues. CDR3 DNA: TGTGCCAGCAGCTTCCTGGTACAGCTCAGCACAGATACGCAGTATTTT. Amino acid sequence: CASSFLVQLSTDTQYF.

This chain links TRBV2 with TRBJ1-5, with a weak D call TRBD1 (6 bases). V was cut by 4 bases and J by 6 bases, with 13 bases left in between. Germline V gene data show CDR1 as SNHLY and CDR2 as FYNNEI. This CDR3 is 14 amino acids long. CDR3 loop: CASSGMGAGQPQHF. CDR3 nucleotide sequence: TGTGCCAGCAGTGGAATGGGGGCGGGTCAGCCCCAGCATTTT.

The CDR3 is CASSLNGQGGYNEQFF. CDR3 nucleotides: TGCGCCAGCAGTTTGAATGGACAGGGAGGCTACAATGAGCAGTTCTTC. V gene TRBV5-1 combines with J gene TRBJ2-1, with 8 bases that match TRBD1. This CDR3 is built from 16 residues. Trimming took 5 bases from V and 3 from J; bases not matched to a gene: 10. Germline V CDR1 and CDR2: SGHRS, YFSETQ.

In nucleotides, the CDR3 is TGTGCCAGCAGCTTCGAACAGGGGGATACCCAGTACTTC. Its protein is CASSFEQGDTQYF. The chain carries TRBV11-2 and TRBJ2-5, with 8 positions matching TRBD1. Germline V gives CDR1 SGHAT, CDR2 FQNNGV. Trimming cost V 3 bases and J 8 bases; bases outside gene matches: 5. The CDR3 is 13 amino acids. Drawing the rest from reference TRBV11-2 and TRBJ2-5, the complete variable domain is EAGVAQSPRYKIIEKRQSVAFWCNPISGHATLYWYQQILGQGPKLLIQFQNNGVVDDSQLPKDRFSAERLKGVDSTLKIQPAKLEDSAVYLCASSFEQGDTQYFGPGTRLLVL.

J is TRBJ2-4 and V is TRBV18; 9 bases match TRBD2. With 2 bases clipped from V and 8 bases from J, the junction kept 13 bases outside the gene matches. The CDR3 loop spans 17 amino acids. The germline CDR1 and CDR2 sequences are KGHSH and LQKENI. DNA for the CDR3: TGTGCCAGCTCACCAATAGATCTAGCGGGGTTTGGGGACATTCAGTACTTC. Its protein is CASSPIDLAGFGDIQYF.

The gene calls are TRBV9 and TRBJ2-7; D not resolved. The germline gives CDR1 SGDLS, CDR2 YYNGEE. Trimming cost V 4 bases and J 3 bases, with 14 bases left between them. The CDR3 spans 14 residues. CDR3 bases: TGTGCCAGCAGCACCAGCGAGTTCAACTACGAGCAGTACTTC. This sequence encodes CASSTSEFNYEQYF.

V usage is TRBV4-2 and J usage is TRBJ2-1; 12 positions agree with TRBD2. The CDR3 is 14 amino acids. V shed 7 bases, J shed 4 bases, and the junction held 2 bases outside the gene matches. From germline, CDR1 is LGHNA and CDR2 YNFKEQ. Here the CDR3 reads CASKTSGGYNEQFF. DNA of the CDR3: TGTGCCAGCAAAACTAGCGGGGGGTACAATGAGCAGTTCTTC.

The chain combines TRBV28 with TRBJ2-7; 8 bases align to TRBD1. This CDR3 region has 16 residues. V shed 3 bases and J 6 bases; nucleotides not matched to a gene: 13. Germline V CDR1 and CDR2: MDHEN, SYDVKM. CDR3 nucleotide sequence: TGTGCCAGCAGTTTCAGGCAGGGGGCCCTGGATAGCGAGCAGTACTTC. Encoded protein: CASSFRQGALDSEQYF.

The chain is built from TRBV7-7 and TRBJ1-6, with TRBD1 identical over 8 bases. With V trimmed by 5 bases and J by 10 bases, 7 bases remained unmatched. The CDR3 has 14 residues. CDR1 and CDR2 (germline): SSHAT, FNYEAQ (reference sequence). CDR3 protein: CASSRQGHDSPLHF. CDR3 nucleotide sequence: TGTGCCAGCAGCCGACAGGGGCATGACTCACCCCTCCACTTT.

V usage is TRBV7-3 and J usage is TRBJ2-1; D may be TRBD2 (6 bases). This CDR3 is 15 amino acids long. The ends were cut back, 3 bases at V and 7 bases at J, with 16 bases in the middle. Germline values: CDR1 SGHTA, CDR2 FQGTGA. The CDR3, as DNA: TGTGCCAGCAGCTTTAACCCGCGGGGCCAGAATGAGCAGTTCTTC. This encodes CASSFNPRGQNEQFF.

V gene TRBV7-9 combines with J gene TRBJ1-4; D call uncertain. CDR3 length equals 15 residues. V was cut by 1 base and J by 0 bases, with 6 bases left in between. CDR1 and CDR2 (germline): SEHNR, FQNEAQ (reference sequence). This chain's CDR3 is CASSLGAATNEKLFF. The CDR3 DNA reads TGTGCCAGCAGCTTAGGGGCAGCAACTAATGAAAAACTGTTTTTT.

The V gene is TRBV6-4, the J gene TRBJ1-5, with D hard to call. Looked up from germline, CDR1 is MRHNA and CDR2 is SNTAGT. The CDR3 extends over 15 amino acids. V lost 7 bases, J lost 0 bases, and 13 bases lay in between. The CDR3 nucleotides read TGTGCCAGCAAACCCGAGGCGGTTAGCAATCAGCCCCAGCATTTT. It codes for CASKPEAVSNQPQHF.

This chain uses TRBV27 with TRBJ2-5; weak D call: TRBD1 (5 bases). The closer fit of TRBJ2-7 to the DNA end suggests the J call may be wrong. Germline values: CDR1 MNHEY, CDR2 SMNVEV (reference sequence). The CDR3 spans 13 residues. The CDR3 region is CASSLDSSYEQYF. The CDR3 DNA reads TGTGCCAGCAGTTTAGACAGCTCCTACGAGCAGTACTTC.

V gene TRBV5-1 combines with J gene TRBJ1-2, with 10 bases aligning to TRBD1. The CDR3 is made up of 15 amino acids. With 0 bases clipped from V and 5 bases from J, the junction kept 4 bases outside the gene matches. Per the germline V gene, CDR1 is SGHRS and CDR2 is YFSETQ. The CDR3, as DNA: TGCGCCAGCAGCTTGGGACAGGGGGCAAATTATGGCTACACCTTC. Protein product: CASSLGQGANYGYTF.

The CDR3 sequence is CASSVLRQYEQYF. In nucleotides, the CDR3 is TGTGCCAGCAGTGTATTGAGACAGTACGAGCAGTACTTC. V gene TRBV2 combines with J gene TRBJ2-7; TRBD1 is a possible D gene (5 bases). V was cut by 4 bases and J by 4 bases, with 11 bases left in between. There are 13 residues in the CDR3. Germline V gene sequence: CDR1 SNHLY, CDR2 FYNNEI.